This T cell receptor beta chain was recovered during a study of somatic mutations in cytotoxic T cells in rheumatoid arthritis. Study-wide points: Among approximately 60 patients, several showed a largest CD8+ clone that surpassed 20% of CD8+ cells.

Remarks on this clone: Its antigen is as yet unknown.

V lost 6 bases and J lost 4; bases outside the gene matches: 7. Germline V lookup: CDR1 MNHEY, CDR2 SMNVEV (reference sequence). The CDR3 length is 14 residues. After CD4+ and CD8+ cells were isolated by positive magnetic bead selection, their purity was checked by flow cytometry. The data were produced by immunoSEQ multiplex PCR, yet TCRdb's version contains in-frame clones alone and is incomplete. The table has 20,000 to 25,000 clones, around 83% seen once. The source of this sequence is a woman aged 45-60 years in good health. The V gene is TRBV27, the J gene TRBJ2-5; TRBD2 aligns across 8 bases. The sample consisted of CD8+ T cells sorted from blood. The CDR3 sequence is CASSYRLASETQYF. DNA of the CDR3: TGTGCCAGCAGCTACCGACTAGCGTCAGAGACCCAGTACTTC.